This TCR beta chain was recovered during a study of cytomegalovirus exposure and HLA in healthy donors. PCR primers comprised 60 Vbeta and 13 Jbeta primers. The data were produced by immunoSEQ multiplex PCR, yet TCRdb's version contains in-frame clones alone and is incomplete. Seen here are some 140,000 clones, more than 70% observed once, and the top ten hold around 1.3%. J gave up 1 base and V 2 bases, and 5 bases lay outside the gene matches. The CDR3 runs 17 residues. In germline, CDR1 is MDHEN, CDR2 SYDVKM. V is TRBV28 and J is TRBJ1-5; 10 nucleotides match TRBD1. This clonotype was obtained from a male donor in good health and CMV-seropositive. What was sequenced was PBMCs. The CDR3 nucleotides read TGTGCCAGCAGTTTAGGGACAGGGGTGGGGAGCAATCAGCCCCAGCATTTT. Amino acid sequence: CASSLGTGVGSNQPQHF.